This section outlines one TCR beta chain sequence together with its context. The sample comes from a study of blood T cell repertoires in COVID-19. Study background: The United States, Italy and Spain supplied acute and convalescent COVID-19 samples. Sources were T cells, B-cell-depleted T cells, or PBMCs; the material itself was cDNA or gDNA.

Germline CDR1 LGHNA, CDR2 YSLEER. V was pared by 4 bases and J by 4 bases, with 14 bases between. The CDR3 consists of 15 residues. Original processing methods: By means of reference gene primer amplification, nucleated cell counts were estimated. TCRdb's table, derived via immunoSEQ multiplex PCR, lists solely in-frame clones and lacks some. The V and J calls and clone size are taken from that table; D and trimming were inferred from the DNA. The sample gives about 300,000 clones, more than 70% of which show up once; under 2% is in the top ten. The chain carries TRBV4-3 and TRBJ2-1; D may be TRBD1 (5 bases). Specimen: peripheral blood. The TCR originated in a woman in her forties or fifties with acute or convalescent COVID-19. DNA of the CDR3: TGCGCCAGCAGCCCAAGGGGCCCGGAGTACAATGAGCAGTTCTTC. Translated: CASSPRGPEYNEQFF.